A single sample is the source of the 26 T cell receptor beta chains below, sequenced in a study of beta chain features in type 1 diabetes. The antigens these receptors bind are not known. The investigators reverse transcribed all of the isolated RNA, so they sequenced expressed TCRB transcripts. TCRdb keeps only in-frame clones here, not all; method: immunoSEQ multiplex PCR. The table has around 120,000 clones, approximately 15% seen once. Study results and limitations: The study found moderately but significantly shorter TCRB CDR3s in all four CD4+ subsets of Type 1 diabetes patients.

Sequenced sample: central memory CD4+ T cells from blood. The receptors originated from a man between 18 and 35 years old with type 1 diabetes.

The sample holds many counts of this clone. The rearrangement uses TRBV28 and TRBJ2-1, with 9 bases fitting TRBD1. The CDR3 length is 15 residues. The V gene's germline CDR1 is MDHEN and CDR2 SYDVKM. V shed 0 bases, J shed 10 bases, and the junction held 7 bases outside the gene matches. The DNA for the CDR3 is TGTGCCAGCAGTTTATGGGGACAGGGCCCTTTGGAGCAGTTCTTC. It yields the protein CASSLWGQGPLEQFF.

The rearrangement joins TRBV7-2 to TRBJ2-5; D is undetermined. Germline V gene data show CDR1 as SGHTA and CDR2 as FQGNSA. The CDR3 sequence is 12 residues long. V was shortened by 5 bases and J by 1 base, with 5 bases between the two germline ends. CDR3 bases: TGTGCCAGCAGCCCGGCCCAAGAGACCCAGTACTTC. Its protein is CASSPAQETQYF.

This clone has just a few counts. The CDR3, as DNA: TGTGCCAGCAGCGATTTCCGACAGGGGCACACCGGGGAGCTGTTTTTT. This gives the protein CASSDFRQGHTGELFF. This sequence joins TRBV9 and TRBJ2-2, with 8 bases fitting TRBD1. Germline V gene data show CDR1 as SGDLS and CDR2 as YYNGEE. This CDR3 is built from 16 residues. Trimming removed 3 bases from V and 3 bases from J; junction bases left unmatched: 7.

The chain couples TRBV7-6 to TRBJ2-5; no clear D gene. This CDR3 contains 12 residues. Trimming pared 2 bases from V and 7 bases from J, leaving 8 bases between. Germline CDR1 is SGHVS and CDR2 is FNYEAQ. Here the CDR3 DNA reads TGTGCCAGCAGCTTATCTGTGGGGACCCAGTACTTC. Translated, it gives CASSLSVGTQYF.

A few counts support this clone. V gene TRBV10-3 combines with J gene TRBJ2-1; TRBD2 matches 11 bases. The CDR3 has 13 residues. The germline V gene encodes CDR1 ENHRY and CDR2 SYGVKD. J lost 6 bases, V lost 6 bases, and 1 base had no gene match. Here the CDR3 DNA reads TGTGCCATCAGAGGGACTAGCGGCAATGAGCAGTTCTTC. As protein: CAIRGTSGNEQFF.

The chain employs TRBV18 and TRBJ1-5, with D perhaps matching TRBD1 (6 bases). V was shortened by 2 bases and J by 4 bases, with 12 bases between the two germline ends. The CDR3 runs to 15 residues. Germline V gene lookup returns CDR1 KGHSH and CDR2 LQKENI. This CDR3 reads CASSPSGGRNQPQHF. The CDR3 bases are TGTGCCAGCTCACCATCCGGGGGCCGAAATCAGCCCCAGCATTTT.

This clone turned up a few times. A far larger clone lies a single base away; this is likely a read error. This chain links TRBV29-1 with TRBJ1-1; weak D call: TRBD1 (6 bases). The germline CDR1 and CDR2 sequences are SQVTM and ANQGSEA. The CDR3 has 13 amino acids. V shed 2 bases and J shed 4 bases, with 11 bases lying between them. The CDR3 DNA sequence: TGCAGCGTTGAACGGGGAGGGGGCACTGAAGCTTTCTTT. It yields the protein CSVERGGGTEAFF. Full variable domain (missing parts from reference TRBV29-1 and TRBJ1-1): SAVISQKPSRDICQRGTSLTIQCQVDSQVTMMFWYRQQPGQSLTLIATANQGSEATYESGFVIDKFPISRPNLTFSTLTVSNMSPEDSSIYLCSVERGGGTEAFFGQGTRLTVV.

In its sample, this clone was seen many times. V and J are TRBV28 and TRBJ1-1; no firm D call. The germline V gene encodes CDR1 MDHEN and CDR2 SYDVKM. Trimming removed 5 bases at V and 8 bases at J, with 12 bases between. The length of the CDR3 is 12 residues. This CDR3 is CASSPYHLEAFF. In DNA, the CDR3 is TGTGCCAGCAGTCCATACCATCTAGAAGCTTTCTTT.

This chain joins TRBV7-2 and TRBJ2-3; D gene uncertain. Per the germline V gene, CDR1 is SGHTA and CDR2 is FQGNSA. The V and J ends lost 1 base and 0 bases respectively, with 11 bases between them. There are 16 residues in the CDR3. The CDR3 DNA reads as TGTGCCAGCAGCTTAGTAGGTGCCTCTAGCACAGATACGCAGTATTTT. Its protein is CASSLVGASSTDTQYF.

The gene calls are TRBV5-4 and TRBJ2-1; 11 bases agree with TRBD2. Germline values: CDR1 SGHNT, CDR2 YYREEE (reference sequence). Unmatched junction bases numbered 7, after V lost 5 bases and J lost 6 bases. The CDR3 is made up of 15 amino acids. The CDR3, as DNA: TGTGCCAGCAGGCAGACTAGCGGGAACTCCAATGAGCAGTTCTTC. Translation gives CASRQTSGNSNEQFF.

This clone was counted a few times. This chain uses TRBV30 with TRBJ1-6; no clear D gene. The V gene lost 4 bases and the J gene lost 9 bases, with 13 bases spanning the gap. The CDR3 spans 13 residues. Germline assignment: CDR1 GTSNPN and CDR2 SVGIG (reference sequence). The CDR3 DNA reads as TGTGCCTGGACCTACCACCAGGTTTCACCCCTCCACTTT. It yields the protein CAWTYHQVSPLHF.

This chain uses TRBV28 with TRBJ2-5; TRBD1 might be the D (5 bases). The CDR3 loop spans 14 amino acids. V shed 5 bases and J shed 2 bases, with 12 bases lying between them. Per germline, CDR1 MDHEN and CDR2 SYDVKM. The CDR3 is CASSTSAGQETQYF. The CDR3 coding sequence is TGTGCCAGCAGTACCTCAGCAGGGCAAGAGACCCAGTACTTC.

V and J are TRBV4-2 and TRBJ1-2; no clear D. The CDR3 extends over 14 amino acids. Trimming took off 2 bases at V and 4 bases at J, with 11 bases between the two ends. The germline CDR1 and CDR2 sequences are LGHNA and YNFKEQ. CDR3 sequence reads: CASSQPTVSYGYTF. CDR3 in DNA: TGTGCCAGCAGCCAACCAACAGTGAGCTATGGCTACACCTTC.

This sequence joins TRBV5-4 and TRBJ1-1; no clear D gene. The CDR3 has 16 residues. Germline CDR1 and CDR2: SGHNT and YYREEE (reference sequence). Trimming left V 4 bases short and J 3 bases short, with 19 bases between. The CDR3 sequence: CASSPSGGWMYTEAFF. The CDR3 coding sequence is TGTGCCAGCAGCCCCTCGGGCGGTTGGATGTACACTGAAGCTTTCTTT.

This clone has just a few counts. The V gene is TRBV29-1, the J gene TRBJ2-3, with D unclear. Germline CDR1 reads SQVTM; CDR2 reads ANQGSEA. This CDR3 comprises 12 residues. V was cut by 4 bases and J by 4 bases, with 9 bases left in between. The CDR3 sequence is CSVAEFADTQYF. The CDR3 region has the DNA TGCAGCGTTGCGGAGTTTGCAGATACGCAGTATTTT.

This clone has a handful of counts. V gene TRBV30 combines with J gene TRBJ2-7; D ambiguous. Trimming removed 2 bases from V and 0 bases from J, with 14 bases in between. This CDR3 has 15 residues. The germline V gene encodes CDR1 GTSNPN and CDR2 SVGIG (reference sequence). CDR3 residues: CAWSFRNVGSYEQYF. CDR3 sequence (DNA): TGTGCCTGGAGTTTCAGGAATGTGGGCTCCTACGAGCAGTACTTC. The full variable domain, in which reference TRBV30 and TRBJ2-7 provide the parts outside the CDR3, is SQTIHQWPATLVQPVGSPLSLECTVEGTSNPNLYWYRQAAGRGLQLLFYSVGIGQISSEVPQNLSASRPQDRQFILSSKKLLLSDSGFYLCAWSFRNVGSYEQYFGPGTRLTVT.

In this sample, this clone turned up many times. The CDR3 DNA follows: TGTGCCTGGAGGGAGCCGAGCACAGATACGCAGTATTTT. Its protein product is CAWREPSTDTQYF. The chain employs TRBV30 and TRBJ2-3; D not resolved. Trimming left V 3 bases short and J 0 bases short, with 7 bases between. This CDR3 comprises 13 residues. Germline values: CDR1 GTSNPN, CDR2 SVGIG (reference sequence).

The V call is TRBV7-3, the J call TRBJ2-5; tentatively, D is TRBD1 or TRBD2 (5 bases each). Germline CDR1 is SGHTA and CDR2 is FQGTGA. The CDR3 runs to 15 residues. The V end was cut by 0 bases, the J end by 3 bases, with 11 bases between. In nucleotides, the CDR3 is TGTGCCAGCAGCTTAACGGGGACGCGAGAAGAGACCCAGTACTTC. Translation: CASSLTGTREETQYF.

V is TRBV7-9 and J is TRBJ2-7; D is undetermined. The V end was cut by 5 bases, the J end by 0 bases, with 23 bases between. This CDR3 is 18 amino acids long. Germline V CDR1 and CDR2: SEHNR, FQNEAQ (reference sequence). The DNA of the CDR3 is TGTGCCAGCAGCCCCCTCGAGGCAGCTGGGTTAAGCTCCTACGAGCAGTACTTC. It encodes CASSPLEAAGLSSYEQYF.

This sequence joins TRBV9 and TRBJ2-7; 9 bases fit TRBD1. After removal of 0 bases from V and 9 bases from J, the junction contained 10 bases not matched to a gene. Germline values: CDR1 SGDLS, CDR2 YYNGEE. The CDR3 runs to 15 residues. Here the CDR3 reads CASSVEGQGHGVQYF. CDR3 in DNA: TGTGCCAGCAGCGTAGAGGGACAGGGTCACGGTGTGCAGTACTTC.

Written as DNA, the CDR3 is TGTGCCAGCTCTCCCGGGGAGGGGACTGAAGCTTTCTTT. Amino acids: CASSPGEGTEAFF. The chain links TRBV18 to TRBJ1-1; D perhaps matches TRBD1 (5 bases). Looked up from germline, CDR1 is KGHSH and CDR2 is LQKENI. The germline V and J ends were trimmed by 6 bases and 5 bases, with 13 bases remaining between them. The CDR3 spans 13 residues.

The V and J genes are TRBV30 and TRBJ2-3; D is perhaps TRBD1 (5 bases). From germline, CDR1 is GTSNPN and CDR2 SVGIG (reference sequence). Trimming left V 7 bases short and J 4 bases short, with 12 bases between. The CDR3 consists of 12 residues. The CDR3: CASRLGPDTQYF. The CDR3 nucleotides read TGTGCCTCCCGACTGGGGCCAGATACGCAGTATTTT. The variable domain in full, with the rest retrieved from reference TRBV30 and TRBJ2-3, is SQTIHQWPATLVQPVGSPLSLECTVEGTSNPNLYWYRQAAGRGLQLLFYSVGIGQISSEVPQNLSASRPQDRQFILSSKKLLLSDSGFYLCASRLGPDTQYFGPGTRLTVL.

Concerning this clone: The junction and the germline gene differ at one end; a read error may be behind it. This rearrangement joins TRBV7-7 to TRBJ2-3; TRBD2 is a possible D gene (6 bases). Looked up from germline, CDR1 is SSHAT and CDR2 is FNYEAQ (reference sequence). The CDR3 covers 16 residues. The CDR3 here is CASSPKGASGTDTQYF. As DNA, the CDR3 is TGTGCTAGCAGCCCAAAGGGAGCTAGCGGCACAGATACGCAGTATTTT.

The J gene is TRBJ2-3, the V gene TRBV30; weak D call: TRBD1 (6 bases). CDR3 length: 17 residues. V was shortened by 0 bases and J by 4 bases, with 20 bases between the two germline ends. Looked up from germline, CDR1 is GTSNPN and CDR2 is SVGIG (reference sequence). The CDR3 DNA reads TGTGCCTGGAGTGTAGGGCTAACAGGGTTAAGCCCAGATACGCAGTATTTT. This encodes CAWSVGLTGLSPDTQYF. Supplemented by reference TRBV30 and TRBJ2-3, the full variable domain reads SQTIHQWPATLVQPVGSPLSLECTVEGTSNPNLYWYRQAAGRGLQLLFYSVGIGQISSEVPQNLSASRPQDRQFILSSKKLLLSDSGFYLCAWSVGLTGLSPDTQYFGPGTRLTVL.

This clone was seen more than once but under ten times. The chain uses TRBV30 and TRBJ2-3; D perhaps matches TRBD1 (6 bases). CDR3 size: 16 residues. Germline V gene data show CDR1 as GTSNPN and CDR2 as SVGIG (reference sequence). V was cut by 0 bases and J by 2 bases, with 15 bases left in between. The CDR3 sequence: CAWSVLTGTHTDTQYF. In nucleotides, the CDR3 is TGTGCCTGGAGTGTACTAACAGGGACCCACACAGATACGCAGTATTTT.

The chain employs TRBV30 and TRBJ2-5, with 11 bases fitting TRBD2. The CDR3 consists of 15 residues. The junction had 4 bases not matched to a gene; V was cut back by 3 bases and J by 1 base. Germline values: CDR1 GTSNPN, CDR2 SVGIG (reference sequence). The CDR3 DNA follows: TGTGCCTGGAGCCCGGGACTAGCGGCCCAAGAGACCCAGTACTTC. Residues: CAWSPGLAAQETQYF.